Below are 25 T cell receptor beta chains sequenced from a single sample in a study of shared clonotypes between healthy human individuals. This table comes from immunoSEQ multiplex PCR, and its TCRdb copy is limited to in-frame clones, with some not included. The sample holds roughly 400,000 clones, around 96% seen once. The sequencing sample was made of memory CD8+ T cells sorted from blood. Documented subset: CD45RO+ cells pooled with CCR7-negative TemRA cells. The receptors stem from a man younger than 45 in good health.

This clone was seen just once. The rearrangement joins TRBV6-1 to TRBJ1-2; D uncertain. The CDR3 is made up of 15 amino acids. The V gene lost 2 bases and the J gene lost 0 bases, with 10 bases spanning the gap. The germline CDR1 and CDR2 sequences are MNHNS and SASEGT. DNA of the CDR3: TGTGCCAGCAGTGAAACAGCCCTTTCTAACTATGGCTACACCTTC. This translates into CASSETALSNYGYTF.

V and J are TRBV28 and TRBJ2-7, with D perhaps matching TRBD1 (6 bases). Germline CDR1 reads MDHEN; CDR2 reads SYDVKM. The CDR3 length is 14 residues. V lost 2 bases and J 1 base, leaving 9 bases between the germline ends. This CDR3 reads CASSLVRGSYEQYF. The CDR3 nucleotides are TGTGCCAGCAGTTTAGTGAGGGGGTCCTACGAGCAGTACTTC. Full variable domain (missing parts from reference TRBV28 and TRBJ2-7): DVKVTQSSRYLVKRTGEKVFLECVQDMDHENMFWYRQDPGLGLRLIYFSYDVKMKEKGDIPEGYSVSREKKERFSLILESASTNQTSMYLCASSLVRGSYEQYFGPGTRLTVT.

This clone occurred once. The genes are TRBV9 and TRBJ2-1, with D uncertain. Germline CDR1 SGDLS, CDR2 YYNGEE. This CDR3 contains 15 residues. V lost 0 bases to trimming and J lost 4 bases, with 11 bases between them. The CDR3 nucleotides read TGTGCCAGCAGCGTAGATAACTACCCTTACAATGAGCAGTTCTTC. This encodes CASSVDNYPYNEQFF. Full variable domain (outside the CDR3, taken from reference TRBV9 and TRBJ2-1): DSGVTQTPKHLITATGQRVTLRCSPRSGDLSVYWYQQSLDQGLQFLIQYYNGEERAKGNILERFSAQQFPDLHSELNLSSLELGDSALYFCASSVDNYPYNEQFFGPGTRLTVL.

CDR3 coding DNA: TGTGCCAGCAGTGACCAGGGCAACCACGAGCAGTACTTC. Its translation is CASSDQGNHEQYF. The rearrangement uses TRBV6-1 and TRBJ2-7, with a weak D call TRBD1 (5 bases). CDR1 and CDR2 from the germline V gene are MNHNS and SASEGT. There are 13 residues in the CDR3. Trimming cost V 3 bases and J 5 bases, with 11 bases left between them.

The chain carries TRBV27 and TRBJ2-1; the D is unclear. The CDR3 has 13 amino acids. The germline CDR1 and CDR2 sequences are MNHEY and SMNVEV (reference sequence). The V end lost 6 bases, the J end lost 5 bases, and 11 bases lay between the germline ends. DNA of the CDR3: TGTGCCAGCAGGCCACCTGGGAACAATGAGCAGTTCTTC. This sequence encodes CASRPPGNNEQFF.

About this clone: Other nucleotide sequences in the sample specify the same CDR3. The chain recombines TRBV5-5 with TRBJ2-2, with a tentative D call TRBD2 (5 bases). The length of the CDR3 is 15 residues. V lost 1 base and J lost 0, with 7 bases in between. CDR1 SGHKS and CDR2 YYEKEE come from the germline V gene (reference sequence). The CDR3 nucleotides read TGTGCCAGCAGCTTGAGCGGCGCGAACACCGGGGAGCTGTTTTTT. Translation gives CASSLSGANTGELFF.

V usage is TRBV7-2 and J usage is TRBJ2-5; a weak D match, TRBD1 (5 bases). With 5 bases removed from V and 1 base from J, the gap between germline ends came to 11 bases. This CDR3 is 14 amino acids long. Germline-derived CDR1 and CDR2 are SGHTA and FQGNSA. CDR3 sequence: CASSPRQTQETQYF. For the CDR3, the DNA is TGTGCCAGCAGCCCAAGACAGACCCAAGAGACCCAGTACTTC.

This chain joins TRBV6-6 and TRBJ2-1, with a tentative D call TRBD1 (6 bases). Germline values: CDR1 MNHNY, CDR2 SVGAGI (reference sequence). V lost 2 bases, J lost 3 bases, and 8 bases lay in between. This CDR3 spans 14 amino acids. The CDR3 loop is CASSYRDNYNEQFF. The CDR3 DNA reads TGTGCCAGCAGTTACCGGGACAACTACAATGAGCAGTTCTTC.

The chain recombines TRBV29-1 with TRBJ1-3; 8 nucleotides line up with TRBD1. J was trimmed by 9 bases and V by 7 bases; bases with no gene match: 5. The CDR3 runs to 11 residues. Germline loops: CDR1 SQVTM, CDR2 ANQGSEA. CDR3 sequence: CSARTGPTIYF. CDR3 in DNA: TGCAGCGCCCGGACAGGGCCCACCATATATTTT.

This clone was picked up one time. The chain combines TRBV5-6 with TRBJ2-4; D is unclear. Trimming pared 4 bases from V and 0 bases from J, leaving 14 bases between. There are 16 residues in the CDR3. The V gene's germline CDR1 is SGHDT and CDR2 YYEEEE. The CDR3, as DNA: TGTGCCAGCAGCCCCGCCCTGCCGCTAGCCAAAAACATTCAGTACTTC. It specifies CASSPALPLAKNIQYF.

The chain uses TRBV5-1 and TRBJ2-7; TRBD1 agrees at 8 bases. The V segment lost 1 base and the J segment 5 bases; nucleotides outside the gene matches: 2. The CDR3 sequence is 13 residues long. Germline assignment: CDR1 SGHRS and CDR2 YFSETQ. The CDR3 nucleotides read TGCGCCAGCAGCTTGACAGGGGGGAACGAGCAGTACTTC. Translated, it gives CASSLTGGNEQYF.

V gene TRBV28 combines with J gene TRBJ2-7; a weak D match, TRBD1 (6 bases). Trimming took 3 bases from V and 3 from J, leaving 18 bases between them. Germline V gene sequence: CDR1 MDHEN, CDR2 SYDVKM. The CDR3 is made up of 16 amino acids. CDR3 DNA: TGTGCCAGCAGTTTGACCCTACCCAGGGGATACTACGAGCAGTACTTC. This translates into CASSLTLPRGYYEQYF.

The genes are TRBV19 and TRBJ1-1, with 7 bases lining up with TRBD1. The germline gives CDR1 LNHDA, CDR2 SQIVND (reference sequence). This CDR3 has 14 amino acids. J was trimmed by 5 bases and V by 6 bases; bases with no gene match: 9. The CDR3 DNA reads TGTGCCAGTAGCCAGAAAGGGGGCGGAACTGAAGCTTTCTTT. Translating it yields CASSQKGGGTEAFF.

The V gene is TRBV5-5, the J gene TRBJ2-2; TRBD2 matches at 8 bases. Germline assignment: CDR1 SGHKS and CDR2 YYEKEE (reference sequence). This CDR3 has 17 amino acids. After removal of 2 bases from V and 2 bases from J, the junction contained 8 bases not matched to a gene. CDR3 DNA sequence: TGTGCCAGCAGCTTCGGCGGACTAGCCCTAAACACCGGGGAGCTGTTTTTT. Translation: CASSFGGLALNTGELFF. Combining the CDR3 with reference TRBV5-5 and TRBJ2-2 gives the whole variable domain DAGVTQSPTHLIKTRGQQVTLRCSPISGHKSVSWYQQVLGQGPQFIFQYYEKEERGRGNFPDRFSARQFPNYSSELNVNALLLGDSALYLCASSFGGLALNTGELFFGEGSRLTVL.

The chain couples TRBV6-5 to TRBJ2-1; maybe TRBD1 (5 bases). Germline CDR1 MNHEY, CDR2 SVGAGI. V was trimmed by 6 bases and J by 7 bases, leaving 10 bases between them. This CDR3 region has 12 residues. CDR3 nucleotides: TGTGCCAGCAGCCACCCAGGGAATGAGCAGTTCTTC. This sequence encodes CASSHPGNEQFF.

This clone was detected only a few times. The V gene is TRBV6-5, the J gene TRBJ2-1; no definite D call. V lost 6 bases and J lost 5, with 17 bases in between. In germline, CDR1 is MNHEY, CDR2 SVGAGI. CDR3 length: 15 amino acids. CDR3 sequence (DNA): TGTGCCAGCAGCTCGACCTCCCCTCCTCACAATGAGCAGTTCTTC. Its protein product is CASSSTSPPHNEQFF.

The CDR3 region has the DNA TGTGCCAGCAGACCGGGACGTCTGAACACCGGGGAGCTGTTTTTT. Protein product: CASRPGRLNTGELFF. The J gene is TRBJ2-2, the V gene TRBV28; the D gene could be TRBD1 or TRBD2 (5 bases each). The CDR3 extends over 15 amino acids. V shed 6 bases and J shed 1 base, with 12 bases lying between them. Per the germline V gene, CDR1 is MDHEN and CDR2 is SYDVKM.

About this clone: This sample also contains other DNA sequences that code for the same CDR3. The chain is built from TRBV18 and TRBJ2-7, with 10 bases that match TRBD2. Germline-derived CDR1 and CDR2 are KGHSH and LQKENI. This CDR3 is 15 amino acids long. V trimming: 6 bases; J trimming: 5 bases; junction bases outside the gene matches: 10. Here the CDR3 DNA reads TGTGCCAGCTCCTCCCAAGCAGCGGGAGGGGACGAGCAGTACTTC. It translates to CASSSQAAGGDEQYF.

The rearrangement joins TRBV30 to TRBJ2-7; the D is unclear. This CDR3 comprises 11 residues. The ends were cut back, 3 bases at V and 6 bases at J, with 9 bases in the middle. In germline, CDR1 is GTSNPN, CDR2 SVGIG (reference sequence). In DNA form, the CDR3 reads TGTGCCTGGAGCAGGCTAAGCGAGCAGTACTTC. Translation: CAWSRLSEQYF.

V usage is TRBV5-4 and J usage is TRBJ2-2; D perhaps matches TRBD2 (6 bases). Trimming took 3 bases from V and 4 from J, leaving 10 bases between them. Germline lookup yields CDR1 SGHNT and CDR2 YYREEE (reference sequence). The CDR3 covers 14 residues. The CDR3, as DNA: TGTGCCAGCAGCTCGTCGGGAGCCACCGGGGAGCTGTTTTTT. It encodes CASSSSGATGELFF.

This rearrangement joins TRBV5-4 to TRBJ2-7; 9 bases fit TRBD2. CDR1 is SGHNT and CDR2 is YYREEE in the germline V gene (reference sequence). The V segment lost 0 bases and the J segment 4 bases; nucleotides outside the gene matches: 11. The CDR3 sequence is 17 residues long. The CDR3 region has the DNA TGTGCCAGCAGCTTGGGTCGGCCTAGCGGGAAACAATACGAGCAGTACTTC. Protein product: CASSLGRPSGKQYEQYF.

This chain uses TRBV6-1 with TRBJ2-1; TRBD2 matches at 9 bases. The ends lost 0 bases at V and 6 bases at J; junction bases unmatched: 9. Looked up from germline, CDR1 is MNHNS and CDR2 is SASEGT. The CDR3 covers 17 residues. The CDR3 region has the DNA TGTGCCAGCAGTGAAGCAGAGACTAGCGGTGTTGGCAATGAGCAGTTCTTC. It yields the protein CASSEAETSGVGNEQFF.

This chain links TRBV6-5 with TRBJ1-1, with 7 bases that match TRBD1. Trimming cost V 6 bases and J 6 bases; bases outside gene matches: 4. CDR1 is MNHEY, CDR2 SVGAGI, per germline. The CDR3 has 12 amino acids. CDR3 protein: CASSPTGAEAFF. In DNA, the CDR3 is TGTGCCAGCAGCCCCACAGGGGCTGAAGCTTTCTTT.

The CDR3: CASSPRPGSGELFF. The DNA of the CDR3 is TGTGCCAGTAGTCCCCGTCCGGGGTCCGGGGAGCTGTTTTTT. The chain couples TRBV19 to TRBJ2-2, with D maybe TRBD2 (5 bases). This CDR3 is built from 14 residues. Trimming left V 5 bases short and J 6 bases short, with 13 bases between. Germline CDR1 is LNHDA and CDR2 is SQIVND (reference sequence).

The V call is TRBV19, the J call TRBJ2-1; TRBD2 is a possible D gene (5 bases). The CDR3 spans 16 residues. The V gene lost 6 bases and the J gene lost 1 base, with 16 bases spanning the gap. Germline V lookup: CDR1 LNHDA, CDR2 SQIVND (reference sequence). CDR3 amino acids: CASSSFWRASYNEQFF. CDR3 nucleotide sequence: TGTGCCAGTAGCTCCTTTTGGCGGGCTTCCTACAATGAGCAGTTCTTC.